These T cell receptor beta chains were read from a single sample in a study of T cell responses to AZD1222 COVID-19 vaccine. Produced via immunoSEQ multiplex PCR; TCRdb's table is partial and in-frame only. The sample includes about 89,000 clones, about 86% of them seen just once. The sequences come from peripheral blood, collected 28 days after the second AZD1222 dose. These TCRs come from an adult who received the AZD1222 COVID-19 vaccine. CDR3s include the opening cysteine and the closing phenylalanine or tryptophan. The order of the fields is J gene, clone size, D gene, V gene, CDR3 protein, CDR3 DNA. The D gene is left open where the match is weak. Rows may omit the clone size; those that give it use once, few, many or a size class.

>TRBJ1-2|NA|NA|TRBV5-1
CASHNYGYTF
TGCGCCAGCCATAACTATGGCTACACCTTC
>TRBJ1-4|NA|TRBD1|TRBV2
CASRPDRGPNEKLFF
TGTGCCAGCAGGCCCGACAGGGGTCCTAATGAAAAACTGTTTTTT
>TRBJ2-5|once|NA|TRBV6-5
CASRRRNQETQYF
TGTGCCAGCAGAAGACGTAACCAAGAGACCCAGTACTTC
>TRBJ2-1|NA|TRBD1|TRBV19
CASSTGTGRGFF
TGTGCCAGTAGTACCGGGACAGGGCGGGGGTTCTTC
>TRBJ1-3|once|TRBD1|TRBV28
CASSLRDRGNTIYF
TGTGCCAGCAGTTTGAGGGACAGAGGAAACACCATATATTTT
>TRBJ2-3|NA|NA|TRBV7-9
CASSLQSTDTQYF
TGTGCCAGCAGCCTACAAAGCACAGATACGCAGTATTTT
>TRBJ2-7|NA|TRBD1|TRBV27
CASKTSTGATYEQYF
TGTGCCAGCAAAACATCGACAGGGGCTACCTACGAGCAGTACTTC
>TRBJ2-3|NA|TRBD2|TRBV2
CASSSGGSSTDTQYF
TGTGCCAGCAGTAGCGGGGGGTCCAGCACAGATACGCAGTATTTT
>TRBJ2-7|NA|NA|TRBV5-1
CASSLGTGNHEQYF
TGCGCCAGCAGCTTGGGGACCGGCAACCACGAGCAGTACTTC
>TRBJ2-7|NA|TRBD1|TRBV27
CASSFALGQGISYEQYF
TGTGCCAGCAGTTTTGCCCTTGGACAGGGGATCTCCTACGAGCAGTACTTC
>TRBJ2-1|NA|TRBD2|TRBV5-1
CASSPGLAGGKEQFF
TGCGCCAGCAGCCCGGGACTAGCGGGGGGTAAAGAGCAGTTCTTC
>TRBJ1-2|NA|NA|TRBV7-2
CASSLANKGGYTF
TGTGCCAGCAGCTTAGCGAATAAAGGAGGCTACACCTTC
>TRBJ2-7|few|NA|TRBV7-3
CASSFQGTHEQYF
TGTGCCAGCAGCTTTCAGGGTACCCACGAGCAGTACTTC
>TRBJ2-7|NA|NA|TRBV20-1
CSASAPLSYEQYF
TGCAGTGCTAGTGCCCCCCTCTCCTACGAGCAGTACTTC
>TRBJ1-1|NA|TRBD1|TRBV28
CASRRGQGSWAEAFF
TGTGCCAGCAGAAGGGGACAGGGGAGTTGGGCTGAAGCTTTCTTT
>TRBJ2-1|NA|TRBD1|TRBV5-6
CASSYGTGLGALAFF
TGTGCCAGCAGCTACGGGACAGGGCTCGGGGCCTTGGCGTTCTTC
>TRBJ2-7|NA|NA|TRBV7-2
CASSLKGYEQYF
TGTGCCAGCAGCCTAAAGGGCTACGAGCAGTACTTC
>TRBJ1-3|few|NA|TRBV5-1
CASSFDGGSGNTIYF
TGCGCCAGCAGCTTCGATGGGGGATCTGGAAACACCATATATTTT